A single sample gave rise to the 12 T cell receptor beta chains below, sequenced in a study of blood T cell repertoires in COVID-19. Assay: immunoSEQ multiplex PCR; the TCRdb copy retains only in-frame clones and omits some. The sample records about 45,000 clones, approximately 85% being singletons. Material: peripheral blood. The receptors stem from a woman aged 80 or older with acute or convalescent COVID-19.

This clone was observed many times. V usage is TRBV5-1 and J usage is TRBJ2-1; weak D call: TRBD2 (5 bases). Germline V CDR1 and CDR2: SGHRS, YFSETQ. This CDR3 is 14 amino acids long. V lost 0 bases, J lost 8 bases, and 12 bases lay in between. The CDR3 region has the DNA TGCGCCAGCAGCTTGGCAACTAGTGTCGATGAGCAGTTCTTC. This encodes CASSLATSVDEQFF.

The J gene is TRBJ2-1, the V gene TRBV19; D gene unclear. The CDR3 extends over 13 amino acids. V lost 3 bases and J lost 4, with 7 bases in between. CDR1 is LNHDA, CDR2 SQIVND, per germline (reference sequence). For the CDR3, the DNA is TGTGCCAGTAGTATGGCCCGATACAATGAGCAGTTCTTC. Its protein is CASSMARYNEQFF.

The chain couples TRBV19 to TRBJ2-3, with TRBD2 as a possible D gene (5 bases). Germline V gene sequence: CDR1 LNHDA, CDR2 SQIVND (reference sequence). The CDR3 contains 13 residues. With 9 bases removed from V and 6 bases from J, the gap between germline ends came to 16 bases. The CDR3 protein is CASGLLGEDTQYF. CDR3 sequence (DNA): TGTGCCAGCGGACTCCTAGGAGAGGATACGCAGTATTTT.

This chain joins TRBV7-6 and TRBJ2-2; 8 bases agree with TRBD1. V lost 0 bases, J lost 3 bases, and 9 bases stayed unmatched. Germline V CDR1 and CDR2: SGHVS, FNYEAQ. The CDR3 contains 18 residues. The DNA of the CDR3 is TGTGCCAGCAGCTTAGCGGTGGGGACAGGTCTCCACACCGGGGAGCTGTTTTTT. Protein sequence: CASSLAVGTGLHTGELFF.

The chain couples TRBV7-8 to TRBJ2-7; a weak D match, TRBD1 (5 bases). The germline V and J ends were trimmed by 0 bases and 6 bases, with 12 bases remaining between them. Looked up from germline, CDR1 is SGHVS and CDR2 is FQNEAQ. CDR3 length equals 14 residues. The chain's CDR3 is CASSLARQGSEQYF. For the CDR3, the DNA is TGTGCCAGCAGCTTAGCGCGTCAGGGTAGCGAGCAGTACTTC.

This rearrangement joins TRBV27 to TRBJ2-7, with 8 bases that match TRBD2. V trimming: 9 bases; J trimming: 2 bases; junction bases outside the gene matches: 12. Germline CDR1 and CDR2: MNHEY and SMNVEV (reference sequence). The length of the CDR3 is 15 residues. The CDR3 region is CASGTGTRFTYEQYF. The CDR3 DNA reads as TGTGCCAGTGGAACCGGGACTAGGTTTACCTACGAGCAGTACTTC.

This chain uses TRBV28 with TRBJ2-7; 12 nucleotides line up with TRBD2. Germline loops: CDR1 MDHEN, CDR2 SYDVKM. The CDR3 is 15 amino acids. V lost 5 bases, J lost 6 bases, and 8 bases stayed unmatched. This CDR3 reads CASSLAGGPVSEQYF. The CDR3 DNA reads TGTGCCAGCAGTCTAGCGGGAGGGCCGGTCTCCGAGCAGTACTTC.

The chain employs TRBV5-1 and TRBJ1-1, with D unresolved. V was clipped by 0 bases and J by 0 bases, with 12 bases between them. From germline, CDR1 is SGHRS and CDR2 YFSETQ. This CDR3 is 16 amino acids long. The CDR3 reads CASSLGWGVMNTEAFF. CDR3 nucleotides: TGCGCCAGCAGCTTGGGGTGGGGAGTTATGAACACTGAAGCTTTCTTT.

As DNA, the CDR3 is TGTGCCGGAGGGGAGGTAGCGGGAAGCTCCTACGAGCAGTACTTC. This translates into CAGGEVAGSSYEQYF. The chain is built from TRBV6-5 and TRBJ2-7; TRBD2 matches 8 bases. The CDR3 extends over 15 amino acids. In germline, CDR1 is MNHEY, CDR2 SVGAGI. The V gene end was trimmed by 11 bases and the J gene end by 0 bases; junction bases not matched to a gene: 12.

The chain uses TRBV21-1 and TRBJ1-1. TRBV21-1 is a pseudogene. This CDR3 contains 14 residues. CDR3 bases: TGTGCCAGCAGCAGAGGGCAGCCTGGAACTGAAGCTTTCTTT. Its protein is CASSRGQPGTEAFF.

The gene calls are TRBV7-2 and TRBJ1-2; the match to TRBD1 covers 7 bases. Trimming removed 3 bases from V and 4 bases from J; junction bases left unmatched: 5. This CDR3 has 14 residues. Germline values: CDR1 SGHTA, CDR2 FQGNSA. CDR3 in amino acids: CASSLGGQFYGYTF. CDR3 DNA sequence: TGTGCCAGCAGCTTGGGGGGACAGTTCTATGGCTACACCTTC. The full variable domain, rest sourced from reference TRBV7-2 and TRBJ1-2, is GAGVSQSPSNKVTEKGKDVELRCDPISGHTALYWYRQSLGQGLEFLIYFQGNSAPDKSGLPSDRFSAERTGGSVSTLTIQRTQQEDSAVYLCASSLGGQFYGYTFGSGTRLTVV.

This chain links TRBV18 with TRBJ1-1; D ambiguous. Trimming took 3 bases from V and 6 from J, leaving 8 bases between them. Germline V gene data show CDR1 as KGHSH and CDR2 as LQKENI. The CDR3 runs to 12 residues. The CDR3 is CASSPQASEAFF. CDR3 nucleotides: TGTGCCAGCTCACCTCAGGCCTCTGAAGCTTTCTTT.